This T cell receptor (beta chain) was retrieved from a study of graft-versus-host responses after intestinal transplantation. Background on the study: Multivisceral, liver-intestinal, or isolated intestinal grafts went to recipients. Each recipient received anti-thymocyte globulin induction, then tacrolimus and steroids for approximately three years.

Profiling relied on immunoSEQ multiplex PCR, and the TCRdb table lists in-frame clones only, not all of them. Altogether 35,000 to 40,000 clones are present, 90% to 95% being singletons, with the ten largest covering roughly 0.8%. Findings and limits, study-wide: GvH clonotypes were identified within recipient marrow, with a subset emerging first in ileum or blood. Graft-versus-host to host-versus-graft clonal ratios in allografts were high in patients with graft-donor T cell macrochimerism.

Germline lookup yields CDR1 LGHNA and CDR2 YNFKEQ. V trimming: 3 bases; J trimming: 2 bases; junction bases outside the gene matches: 7. The CDR3 runs 17 residues. About this clone: Its antigen is as yet unknown.

The receptor comes from a human patient who received an intestinal transplant, so some T cells may come from the graft donor. The chain has TRBV4-2 and TRBJ2-1; 10 bases line up with TRBD2. Sequences were derived from PBMCs, sampled 16 days after intestinal transplant. DNA for the CDR3: TGTGCCAGCAGCCACCCTCTAGCGGGAGAGGCCTACAATGAGCAGTTCTTC. Residues: CASSHPLAGEAYNEQFF.